The clone carrying this T cell receptor beta chain has a single count. The data are from a study of blood T cell repertoires in COVID-19. About the study: The cDNA or gDNA used as material had been derived from T cells, B-cell-depleted T cells, or PBMCs.

Per the original methods: Amplification from reference gene primers served as the basis for estimated nucleated cell counts. Clones were read by immunoSEQ multiplex PCR, and TCRdb kept only the in-frame ones, dropping some. V and J calls plus clone size are reproduced from that table; the DNA served to infer D and trimming. Of fewer than 200,000 clones listed, around 90% are singletons. The CDR3 covers 13 residues. The V gene end was trimmed by 7 bases and the J gene end by 5 bases; junction bases not matched to a gene: 7. Germline V gene data show CDR1 as MRHNA and CDR2 as SNTAGT. What was sequenced was peripheral blood. The chain has TRBV6-4 and TRBJ2-5; TRBD1 aligns across 7 bases. This TCR came from a woman in her sixties or seventies who had recovered from COVID-19. In nucleotides, the CDR3 is TGTGCCAGCATTACGAGGGGGCGGGAGACCCAGTACTTC. Protein product: CASITRGRETQYF.